The 8 T cell receptor beta chains in this list originate from one sample, sequenced in a study of shared clonotypes between healthy human individuals (dated by TCRdb to 2020 to 2021). Library generation was performed with the immunoSEQ multiplex PCR assay. The clones in this table, taken by TCRdb from immuneACCESS, are in-frame only. Not every clone is retained; where verified, under half of the shortfall comes from an unresolved V gene, and the cause of the rest is unknown. The sample table holds 1 million to 1.3 million clones, of which approximately 80% were seen once. The ten most abundant clones make up roughly 0.65% of the sample. Sequenced sample: memory CD4+ T cells from PBMCs. The sample's cell subset or site label, decoded: CD45RA-negative fraction. These TCRs come from a man younger than 35 in good health. Some clones in this sample may be carry-over from other donors' samples.

This chain uses TRBV2 with TRBJ1-1, with D perhaps matching TRBD1 (5 bases). CDR3 size: 13 residues. Trimming stripped 10 bases from V and 2 bases from J, with 14 bases between. Germline CDR1 reads SNHLY; CDR2 reads FYNNEI. DNA for the CDR3: TGTGCCACCTCCGAGGGGTCTAACACTGAAGCTTTCTTT. Translating it yields CATSEGSNTEAFF.

The rearrangement joins TRBV27 to TRBJ2-7; possibly TRBD1 for D (5 bases). Trimming took 2 bases from V and 2 from J, leaving 13 bases between them. This CDR3 region has 15 residues. The germline V gene has CDR1 MNHEY and CDR2 SMNVEV (reference sequence). The DNA for the CDR3 is TGTGCCAGCAGTTTAACAGGAACCCTAACCTACGAGCAGTACTTC. It is translated as CASSLTGTLTYEQYF.

In the case of this clone: This likely came from a read error, as a far larger clone is one base away. CDR3 bases: TGTGCCAGCAGCTTAGACACAGATACGCAGTATTTT. It is translated as CASSLDTDTQYF. The chain uses TRBV7-3 and TRBJ2-3; D ambiguous. Trimming cost V 2 bases and J 2 bases, with 2 bases left between them. The CDR3 loop spans 12 amino acids. Germline loops: CDR1 SGHTA, CDR2 FQGTGA. Filled out from reference TRBV7-3 and TRBJ2-3, the complete variable domain reads GAGVSQTPSNKVTEKGKYVELRCDPISGHTALYWYRQSLGQGPEFLIYFQGTGAADDSGLPNDRFFAVRPEGSVSTLKIQRTERGDSAVYLCASSLDTDTQYFGPGTRLTVL.

The V and J genes are TRBV6-1 and TRBJ1-4; 7 bases match TRBD1. The CDR3 consists of 15 residues. J was trimmed by 3 bases and V by 3 bases; bases with no gene match: 4. Per germline, CDR1 MNHNS and CDR2 SASEGT. Here the CDR3 reads CASSDSRGANEKLFF. As DNA, the CDR3 is TGTGCCAGCAGTGATAGCAGGGGGGCTAATGAAAAACTGTTTTTT.

The chain links TRBV10-3 to TRBJ1-4; no firm D call. V gave up 3 bases and J gave up 5 bases, with 19 bases separating them. The CDR3 has 17 residues. Germline-derived CDR1 and CDR2 are ENHRY and SYGVKD. In nucleotides, the CDR3 is TGTGCCATCAGTGATTGGGGTCGTAGAGGGCCAAATGAAAAACTGTTTTTT. Translating gives CAISDWGRRGPNEKLFF.

CDR3 in amino acids: CASRETRGGSQPQHF. Here the CDR3 DNA reads TGTGCCAGCAGAGAAACCCGCGGGGGCAGTCAGCCCCAGCATTTT. The chain combines TRBV27 with TRBJ1-5; maybe TRBD1 (6 bases). The ends were cut back, 6 bases at V and 6 bases at J, with 18 bases in the middle. Per the germline V gene, CDR1 is MNHEY and CDR2 is SMNVEV (reference sequence). The CDR3 loop spans 15 amino acids.

The genes are TRBV28 and TRBJ2-7; 10 nucleotides align to TRBD2. The germline V gene has CDR1 MDHEN and CDR2 SYDVKM. The CDR3 contains 17 residues. After removal of 10 bases from V and 3 bases from J, the junction contained 18 bases not matched to a gene. This CDR3 reads CATTPSSSGRLIYEQYF. CDR3 in DNA: TGTGCCACCACTCCGTCCTCTAGCGGGAGACTGATCTACGAGCAGTACTTC.

This rearrangement joins TRBV5-6 to TRBJ1-3; TRBD1 might be the D (5 bases). Germline assignment: CDR1 SGHDT and CDR2 YYEEEE. With 4 bases removed from V and 4 bases from J, the gap between germline ends came to 15 bases. The CDR3 runs 15 residues. The DNA of the CDR3 is TGTGCCAGCAGCGCCGGACAAGGCAGCGGAAACACCATATATTTT. Its protein product is CASSAGQGSGNTIYF.